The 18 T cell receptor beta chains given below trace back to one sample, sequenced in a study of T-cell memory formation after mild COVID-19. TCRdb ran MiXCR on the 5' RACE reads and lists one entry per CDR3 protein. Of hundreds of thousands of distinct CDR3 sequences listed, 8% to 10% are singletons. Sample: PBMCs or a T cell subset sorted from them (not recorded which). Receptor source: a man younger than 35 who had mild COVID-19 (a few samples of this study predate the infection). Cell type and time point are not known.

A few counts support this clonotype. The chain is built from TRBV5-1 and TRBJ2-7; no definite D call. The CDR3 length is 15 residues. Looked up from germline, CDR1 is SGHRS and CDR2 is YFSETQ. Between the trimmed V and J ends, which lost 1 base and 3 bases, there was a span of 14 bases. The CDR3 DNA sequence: TGCGCCAGCAGCTTGTACCCATCCGAGAACTACGAGCAGTACTTC. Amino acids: CASSLYPSENYEQYF.

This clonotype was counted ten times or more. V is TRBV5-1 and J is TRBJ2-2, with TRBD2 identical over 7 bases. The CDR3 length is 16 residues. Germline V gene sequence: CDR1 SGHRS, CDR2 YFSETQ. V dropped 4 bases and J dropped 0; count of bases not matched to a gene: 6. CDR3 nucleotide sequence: TGCGCCAGCAGCCAAGCTAGCGGTCCGAACACCGGGGAGCTGTTTTTT. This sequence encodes CASSQASGPNTGELFF.

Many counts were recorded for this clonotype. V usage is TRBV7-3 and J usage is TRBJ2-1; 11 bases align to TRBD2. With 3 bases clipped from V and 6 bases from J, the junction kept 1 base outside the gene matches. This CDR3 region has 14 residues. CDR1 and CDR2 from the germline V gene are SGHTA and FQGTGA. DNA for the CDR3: TGTGCCAGCAGCTTTAGCGGGGGGGCCAATGAGCAGTTCTTC. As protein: CASSFSGGANEQFF.

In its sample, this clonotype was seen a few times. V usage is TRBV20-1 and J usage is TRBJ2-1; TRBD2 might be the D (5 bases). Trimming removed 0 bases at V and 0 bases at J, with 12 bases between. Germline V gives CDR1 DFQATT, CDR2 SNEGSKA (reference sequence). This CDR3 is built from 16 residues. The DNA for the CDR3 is TGCAGTGCTAGAGAAGCGGCGAGGAGCTCCTACAATGAGCAGTTCTTC. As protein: CSAREAARSSYNEQFF.

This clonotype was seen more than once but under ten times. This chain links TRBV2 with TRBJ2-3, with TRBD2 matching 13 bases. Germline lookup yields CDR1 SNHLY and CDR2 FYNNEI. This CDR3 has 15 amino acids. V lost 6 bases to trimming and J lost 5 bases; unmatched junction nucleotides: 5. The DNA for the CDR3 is TGTGCCAGCAGGGGGACTAGCGGGGAGATAGATACGCAGTATTTT. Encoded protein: CASRGTSGEIDTQYF.

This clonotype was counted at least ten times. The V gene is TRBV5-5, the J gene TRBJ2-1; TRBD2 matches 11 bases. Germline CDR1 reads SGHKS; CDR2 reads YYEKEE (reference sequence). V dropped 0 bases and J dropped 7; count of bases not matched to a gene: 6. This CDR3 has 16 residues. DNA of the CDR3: TGTGCCAGCAGCTTGGTATCTAGCGGGGGGTCGAATGAGCAGTTCTTC. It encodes CASSLVSSGGSNEQFF. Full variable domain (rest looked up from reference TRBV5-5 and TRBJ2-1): DAGVTQSPTHLIKTRGQQVTLRCSPISGHKSVSWYQQVLGQGPQFIFQYYEKEERGRGNFPDRFSARQFPNYSSELNVNALLLGDSALYLCASSLVSSGGSNEQFFGPGTRLTVL.

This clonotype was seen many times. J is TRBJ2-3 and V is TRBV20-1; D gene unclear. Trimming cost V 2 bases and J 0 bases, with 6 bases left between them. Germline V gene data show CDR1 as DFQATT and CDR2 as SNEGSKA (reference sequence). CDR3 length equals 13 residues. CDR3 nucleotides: TGCAGTGCTAGAACGCCTAGCACAGATACGCAGTATTTT. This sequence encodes CSARTPSTDTQYF.

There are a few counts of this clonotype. CDR3 protein: CASSSASGLNYGYTF. CDR3 nucleotides: TGTGCCAGCAGCTCCGCCTCGGGGTTAAACTATGGCTACACCTTC. The J gene is TRBJ1-2, the V gene TRBV5-4; D unclear. Trimming took off 3 bases at V and 2 bases at J, with 14 bases between the two ends. This CDR3 region has 15 residues. The V gene's germline CDR1 is SGHNT and CDR2 YYREEE (reference sequence).

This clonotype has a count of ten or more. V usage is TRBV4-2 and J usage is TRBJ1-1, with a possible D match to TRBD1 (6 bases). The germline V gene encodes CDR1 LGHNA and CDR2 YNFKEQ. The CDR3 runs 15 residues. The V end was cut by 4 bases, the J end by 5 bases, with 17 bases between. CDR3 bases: TGTGCCAGCAGCCTAGATCCGGGGGCAGGGACTGAAGCTTTCTTT. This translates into CASSLDPGAGTEAFF.

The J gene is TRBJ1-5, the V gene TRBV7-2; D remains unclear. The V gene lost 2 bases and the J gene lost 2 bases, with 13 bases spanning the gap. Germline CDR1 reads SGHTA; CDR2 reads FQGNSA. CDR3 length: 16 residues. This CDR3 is CASSLIVVGGNQPQHF. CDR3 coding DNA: TGTGCCAGCAGCTTAATTGTGGTTGGAGGCAATCAGCCCCAGCATTTT.

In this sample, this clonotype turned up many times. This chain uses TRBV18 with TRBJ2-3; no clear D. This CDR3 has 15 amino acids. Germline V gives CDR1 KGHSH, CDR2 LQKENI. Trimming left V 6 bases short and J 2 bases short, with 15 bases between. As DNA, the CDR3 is TGTGCCAGCTCTCGACCGGCCGGTGACACAGATACGCAGTATTTT. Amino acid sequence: CASSRPAGDTDTQYF.

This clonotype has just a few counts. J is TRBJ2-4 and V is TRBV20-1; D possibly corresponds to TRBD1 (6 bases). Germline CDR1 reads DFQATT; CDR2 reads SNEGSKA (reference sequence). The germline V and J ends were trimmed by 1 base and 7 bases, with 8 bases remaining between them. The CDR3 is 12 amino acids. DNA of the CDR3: TGCAGTGCTAGAGCAGGGGAGAACATTCAGTACTTC. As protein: CSARAGENIQYF.

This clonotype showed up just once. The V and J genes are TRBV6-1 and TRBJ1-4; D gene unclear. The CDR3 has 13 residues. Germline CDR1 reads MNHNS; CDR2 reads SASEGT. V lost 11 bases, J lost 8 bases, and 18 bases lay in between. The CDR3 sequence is CASLGTESEKLFF. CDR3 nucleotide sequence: TGTGCCTCCCTCGGCACGGAGAGCGAAAAACTGTTTTTT.

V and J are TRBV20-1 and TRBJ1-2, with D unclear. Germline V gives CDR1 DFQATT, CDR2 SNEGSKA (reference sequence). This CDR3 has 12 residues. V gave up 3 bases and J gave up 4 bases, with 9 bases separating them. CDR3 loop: CSASQALYGYTF. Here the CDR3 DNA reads TGCAGTGCTAGCCAGGCCCTCTATGGCTACACCTTC.

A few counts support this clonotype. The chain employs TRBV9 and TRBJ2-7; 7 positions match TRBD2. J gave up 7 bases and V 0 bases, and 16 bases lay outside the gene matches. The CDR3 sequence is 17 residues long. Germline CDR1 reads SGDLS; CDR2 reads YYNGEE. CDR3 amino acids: CASSVGLGGLSPGEQYF. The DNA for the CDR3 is TGTGCCAGCAGCGTAGGTTTGGGGGGACTAAGTCCTGGGGAGCAGTACTTC.

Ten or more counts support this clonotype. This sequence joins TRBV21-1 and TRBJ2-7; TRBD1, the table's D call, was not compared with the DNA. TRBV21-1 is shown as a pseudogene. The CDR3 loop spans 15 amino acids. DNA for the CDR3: TGTGCCAGCTTTCCTTTCCCGGGACAGCCATACGAGCAGTACTTC. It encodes CASFPFPGQPYEQYF.

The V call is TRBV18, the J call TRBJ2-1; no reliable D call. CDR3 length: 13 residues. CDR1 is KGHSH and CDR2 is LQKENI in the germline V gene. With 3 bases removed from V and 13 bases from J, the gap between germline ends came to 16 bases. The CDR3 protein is CASSPRAKSAQFF. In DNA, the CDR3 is TGTGCCAGCTCACCTCGGGCAAAGTCGGCTCAGTTCTTC.

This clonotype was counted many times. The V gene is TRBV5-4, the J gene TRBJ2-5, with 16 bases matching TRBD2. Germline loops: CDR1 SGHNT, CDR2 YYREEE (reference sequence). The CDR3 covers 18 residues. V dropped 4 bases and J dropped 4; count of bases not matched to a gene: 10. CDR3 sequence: CASSPGLAGGPGRETQYF. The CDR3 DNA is TGTGCCAGCAGCCCGGGACTAGCGGGGGGGCCGGGTCGAGAGACCCAGTACTTC.